One sample yielded the 4 T cell receptor beta chains listed below, sequenced in a study of T cell responses to AZD1222 COVID-19 vaccine. Clones were read by immunoSEQ multiplex PCR, and TCRdb kept only the in-frame ones, dropping some. Among 120,000 or so clones, around 89% were seen once, and the ten largest hold 11%. Sequencing used peripheral blood, obtained on day 0 of MenACWY control vaccination. These receptors were obtained from an adult in good health.

The genes are TRBV7-2 and TRBJ2-3, with D possibly being TRBD2 (5 bases). The V and J ends lost 3 bases and 2 bases respectively, with 15 bases between them. The germline CDR1 and CDR2 sequences are SGHTA and FQGNSA. The CDR3 contains 16 residues. The CDR3 nucleotides are TGTGCCAGCAGCTTCTCGGGGTCCTTTCTCACAGATACGCAGTATTTT. Translation: CASSFSGSFLTDTQYF.

The V gene is TRBV10-1, the J gene TRBJ1-1, with D possibly TRBD1 on 6 matching bases. Germline loops: CDR1 WNHNN, CDR2 SYGVQD (reference sequence). V dropped 8 bases and J dropped 7 bases, with 20 bases sitting between them. The length of the CDR3 is 14 residues. CDR3 sequence (DNA): TGCGCCAGCGCGACGGAAGGGGGGGAAGATGAAGCTTTCTTT. Its protein product is CASATEGGEDEAFF.

The V gene is TRBV2, the J gene TRBJ2-4; D gene unclear. The germline CDR1 and CDR2 sequences are SNHLY and FYNNEI. V was clipped by 1 base and J by 9 bases, with 10 bases between them. The CDR3 runs 13 residues. CDR3 amino acids: CASSEGSLGIQYF. DNA for the CDR3: TGTGCCAGCAGTGAAGGGAGCTTGGGCATTCAGTACTTC.

CDR3 sequence: CASSMTVSGAYGYTF. DNA of the CDR3: TGCGCCAGCAGCATGACAGTTTCCGGCGCTTATGGCTACACCTTC. This rearrangement joins TRBV5-1 to TRBJ1-2, with a tentative D call TRBD1 (5 bases). Germline CDR1 reads SGHRS; CDR2 reads YFSETQ. V gave up 4 bases and J gave up 5 bases, with 18 bases separating them. There are 15 residues in the CDR3.